Shown below are 17 T cell receptor beta chains from a single sample sequenced in a study of shared clonotypes between healthy human individuals. Using immunoSEQ multiplex PCR, the repertoire was profiled, and TCRdb retains in-frame clones only, with some absent. The table has some 2,500,000 clones, approximately 93% seen once. Sequenced input: naive CD4+ T cells from PBMCs. Subset defined: CD45RA+ positively selected. Receptor source: a man aged 18 to 29 in good health. Some clones in this sample may be carry-over from other donors' samples.

J is TRBJ2-1 and V is TRBV7-9; tentatively, D is TRBD1 (6 bases). V was trimmed by 1 base and J by 0 bases, leaving 10 bases between them. Germline V gene data show CDR1 as SEHNR and CDR2 as FQNEAQ (reference sequence). This CDR3 is 16 amino acids long. In nucleotides, the CDR3 is TGTGCCAGCAGCTTAGGACAGGCGGTCTCCTACAATGAGCAGTTCTTC. Translating gives CASSLGQAVSYNEQFF.

In this sample, this clone turned up once. V is TRBV18 and J is TRBJ1-1; TRBD1 is a possible D gene (5 bases). Trimming removed 6 bases at V and 4 bases at J, with 18 bases between. This CDR3 comprises 15 residues. The germline V gene has CDR1 KGHSH and CDR2 LQKENI. DNA for the CDR3: TGTGCCAGCTCGCCAGGGACGGCGGACCTCACTGAAGCTTTCTTT. This translates into CASSPGTADLTEAFF.

Notes on this clone: The same CDR3 can be traced to other DNA sequences in this sample. This chain connects TRBV7-2 to TRBJ2-7; 8 nucleotides align to TRBD1. Per germline, CDR1 SGHTA and CDR2 FQGNSA. This CDR3 has 14 amino acids. V trimming: 5 bases; J trimming: 3 bases; junction bases outside the gene matches: 6. CDR3 loop: CASSRQGAGYEQYF. CDR3 bases: TGTGCCAGCAGCCGGCAGGGGGCGGGCTACGAGCAGTACTTC.

This chain links TRBV5-6 with TRBJ1-2; the D is unclear. CDR3 size: 18 residues. V was shortened by 6 bases and J by 4 bases, with 28 bases between the two germline ends. Germline CDR1 is SGHDT and CDR2 is YYEEEE. CDR3 sequence: CASNAYLGNRLESYGYTF. The CDR3 nucleotides read TGTGCCAGCAACGCGTATTTGGGTAACAGATTAGAGAGCTATGGCTACACCTTC. The full variable domain, its missing parts supplied by reference TRBV5-6 and TRBJ1-2, is DAGVTQSPTHLIKTRGQQVTLRCSPKSGHDTVSWYQQALGQGPQFIFQYYEEEERQRGNFPDRFSGHQFPNYSSELNVNALLLGDSALYLCASNAYLGNRLESYGYTFGSGTRLTVV.

This clone was detected once. The chain uses TRBV9 and TRBJ2-7, with D perhaps TRBD1 or TRBD2 (5 bases each). The CDR3 contains 14 residues. Germline-derived CDR1 and CDR2 are SGDLS and YYNGEE. V lost 3 bases and J 2 bases, leaving 12 bases between the germline ends. The DNA of the CDR3 is TGTGCCAGCAGCGGGGGGACCGTACCCTACGAGCAGTACTTC. Translation: CASSGGTVPYEQYF.

J is TRBJ2-7 and V is TRBV10-3; D gene unclear. There are 14 residues in the CDR3. Between the trimmed V and J ends, which lost 6 bases and 3 bases, there was a span of 15 bases. Germline assignment: CDR1 ENHRY and CDR2 SYGVKD. CDR3 residues: CAIRGNPGDYEQYF. CDR3 DNA: TGTGCCATCAGGGGGAACCCTGGCGACTACGAGCAGTACTTC.

This rearrangement joins TRBV9 to TRBJ2-2, with 7 bases fitting TRBD2. Germline CDR1 and CDR2: SGDLS and YYNGEE. V lost 4 bases and J lost 3; bases outside the gene matches: 3. The CDR3 has 14 residues. In DNA, the CDR3 is TGTGCCAGCAGCCGGGAGGCTCACACCGGGGAGCTGTTTTTT. Encoded protein: CASSREAHTGELFF.

In this sample, this clone turned up once. The chain recombines TRBV19 with TRBJ2-2; D is undetermined. CDR1 is LNHDA and CDR2 is SQIVND in the germline V gene (reference sequence). V lost 3 bases and J lost 5, with 13 bases in between. The length of the CDR3 is 15 residues. The CDR3: CASSIKGFWTGELFF. The CDR3 nucleotides are TGTGCCAGTAGTATTAAAGGGTTTTGGACCGGGGAGCTGTTTTTT.

The CDR3 region is CASSLGLIFSGNTIYF. CDR3 coding DNA: TGTGCCAGCAGCTTGGGCCTAATCTTCTCTGGAAACACCATATATTTT. The rearrangement joins TRBV5-5 to TRBJ1-3, with D hard to call. There are 16 residues in the CDR3. V was cut by 0 bases and J by 0 bases, with 10 bases left in between. Germline lookup yields CDR1 SGHKS and CDR2 YYEKEE (reference sequence).

For the CDR3, the DNA is TGTGCCAGCCGGGCGCGGGAATACACAGATACGCAGTATTTT. This encodes CASRAREYTDTQYF. The chain has TRBV6-6 and TRBJ2-3; D is possibly TRBD2 (6 bases). Germline assignment: CDR1 MNHNY and CDR2 SVGAGI (reference sequence). The CDR3 sequence is 14 residues long. V was trimmed by 8 bases and J by 2 bases, leaving 14 bases between them.

The chain uses TRBV29-1 and TRBJ2-7, with a weak D call TRBD1 (8 bases). V was clipped by 7 bases and J by 2 bases, with 27 bases between them. Germline loops: CDR1 SQVTM, CDR2 ANQGSEA. This CDR3 is built from 17 residues. CDR3 loop: CSASGQGAGAGTYEQYF. The CDR3 DNA is TGCAGCGCATCTGGACAGGGTGCCGGAGCGGGGACCTACGAGCAGTACTTC.

This sequence joins TRBV5-1 and TRBJ2-1; the match to TRBD2 covers 12 bases. Germline CDR1 SGHRS, CDR2 YFSETQ. The CDR3 length is 16 residues. Trimming removed 4 bases from V and 6 bases from J; junction bases left unmatched: 8. The CDR3 is CASSVGASGRANEQFF. CDR3 sequence (DNA): TGCGCCAGCAGCGTTGGCGCTAGCGGGAGGGCCAATGAGCAGTTCTTC.

In DNA, the CDR3 is TGTGCCAGCAGTGGCAGGGTTAGCAATCAGCCCCAGCATTTT. Translation gives CASSGRVSNQPQHF. V gene TRBV2 combines with J gene TRBJ1-5, with D possibly being TRBD1 (5 bases). Trimming shortened V by 4 bases and J by 0 bases, and 7 bases separated the two germline ends. Germline V gives CDR1 SNHLY, CDR2 FYNNEI. The CDR3 has 14 amino acids.

This clone was detected once. CDR3 coding DNA: TGTGCCAGCAGTTTTCCGCGGGAGGCCGCGGGAGATACGCAGTATTTT. Translated: CASSFPREAAGDTQYF. The chain combines TRBV28 with TRBJ2-3; 8 nucleotides match TRBD2. V shed 3 bases and J 5 bases; nucleotides not matched to a gene: 10. Germline V CDR1 and CDR2: MDHEN, SYDVKM. This CDR3 has 16 residues.

The CDR3 sequence is CATRTGVDEQFF. The CDR3 DNA reads TGTGCCACCCGGACAGGGGTTGATGAGCAGTTCTTC. The chain is built from TRBV6-5 and TRBJ2-1; TRBD1 matches 9 bases. After removal of 10 bases from V and 8 bases from J, the junction contained 6 bases not matched to a gene. CDR1 is MNHEY, CDR2 SVGAGI, per germline. This CDR3 comprises 12 residues.

A word on this clone: The sample has other DNA sequences that encode this CDR3 too. The chain carries TRBV5-5 and TRBJ1-2, with 10 bases lining up with TRBD1. The CDR3 is 13 residues long. V was pared by 2 bases and J by 6 bases, with 1 base of the junction left unmatched. Germline V lookup: CDR1 SGHKS, CDR2 YYEKEE (reference sequence). The CDR3 bases are TGTGCCAGCAGCTTCGGACAGGGGGATGGCTACACCTTC. Amino acid sequence: CASSFGQGDGYTF.

The chain joins TRBV18 to TRBJ2-5; D is undetermined. The V and J ends lost 1 base and 2 bases respectively, with 11 bases between them. Per germline, CDR1 KGHSH and CDR2 LQKENI. The CDR3 contains 15 residues. The CDR3 sequence: CASSPLDGKQETQYF. Written as DNA, the CDR3 is TGTGCCAGCTCACCACTGGACGGAAAGCAAGAGACCCAGTACTTC.